The clone carrying this T cell receptor beta chain was seen many times. TCRdb re-called the reads through MiXCR, storing one row per CDR3 protein. The table has under 100,000 distinct CDR3 sequences, more than 3.5% seen once. This record belongs to a study of T cell repertoires in cytomegalovirus infection. This CDR3 has 13 amino acids. V was cut by 6 bases and J by 1 base, with 11 bases left in between. CDR1 is DFQATT and CDR2 is SNEGSKA in the germline V gene (reference sequence). Sequenced: PBMCs. The rearrangement uses TRBV20-1 and TRBJ2-3; D remains unclear. The sequence came from a human donor in good health (CMV status not recorded). Some clones in this sample may be carry-over from other donors' samples. The CDR3 spells CSATLGGTDTQYF. CDR3 in DNA: TGCAGTGCCACCCTGGGCGGCACAGATACGCAGTATTTT.